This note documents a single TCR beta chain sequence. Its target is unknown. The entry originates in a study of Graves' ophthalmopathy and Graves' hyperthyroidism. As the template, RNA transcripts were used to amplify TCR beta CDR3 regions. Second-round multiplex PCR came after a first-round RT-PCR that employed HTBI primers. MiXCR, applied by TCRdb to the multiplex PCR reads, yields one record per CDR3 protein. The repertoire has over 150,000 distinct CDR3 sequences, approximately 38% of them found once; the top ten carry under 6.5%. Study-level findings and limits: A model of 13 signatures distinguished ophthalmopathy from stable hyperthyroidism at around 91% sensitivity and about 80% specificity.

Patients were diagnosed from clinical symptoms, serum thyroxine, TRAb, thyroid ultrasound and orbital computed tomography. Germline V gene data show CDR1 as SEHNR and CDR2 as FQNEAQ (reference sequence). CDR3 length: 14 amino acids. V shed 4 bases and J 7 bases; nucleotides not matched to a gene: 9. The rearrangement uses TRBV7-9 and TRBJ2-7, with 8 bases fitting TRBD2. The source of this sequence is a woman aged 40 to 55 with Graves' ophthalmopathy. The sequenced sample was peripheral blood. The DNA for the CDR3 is TGTGCCAGCAGCTCCCCGGGACTAGTCAGGGAGCAGTACTTC. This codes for CASSSPGLVREQYF.